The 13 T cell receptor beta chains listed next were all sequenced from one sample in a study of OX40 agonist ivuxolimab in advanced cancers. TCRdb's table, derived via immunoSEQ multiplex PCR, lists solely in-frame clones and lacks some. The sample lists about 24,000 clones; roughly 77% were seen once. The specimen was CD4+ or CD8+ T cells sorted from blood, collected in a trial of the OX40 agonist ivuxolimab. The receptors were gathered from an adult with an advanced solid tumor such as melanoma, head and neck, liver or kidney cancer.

The CDR3 DNA sequence: TGTGCCAGCAGCCGCCGGGTCGGAGAGACCCAGTACTTC. It encodes CASSRRVGETQYF. The V call is TRBV7-7, the J call TRBJ2-5; D is unclear. V gave up 5 bases and J gave up 4 bases, with 11 bases separating them. This CDR3 is built from 13 residues. CDR1 and CDR2 (germline): SSHAT, FNYEAQ (reference sequence).

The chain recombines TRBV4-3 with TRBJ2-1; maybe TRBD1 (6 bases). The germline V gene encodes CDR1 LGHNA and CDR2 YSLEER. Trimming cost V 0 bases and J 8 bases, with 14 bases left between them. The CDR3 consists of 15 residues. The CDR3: CASSQEGANSHEQFF. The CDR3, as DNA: TGCGCCAGCAGCCAAGAGGGGGCAAACTCGCATGAGCAGTTCTTC.

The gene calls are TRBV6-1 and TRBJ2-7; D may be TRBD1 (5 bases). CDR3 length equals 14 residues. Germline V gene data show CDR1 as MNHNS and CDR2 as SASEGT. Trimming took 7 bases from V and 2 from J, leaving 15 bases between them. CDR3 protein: CASKNLGQTYEQYF. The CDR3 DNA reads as TGTGCCAGCAAAAATTTGGGGCAGACCTACGAGCAGTACTTC.

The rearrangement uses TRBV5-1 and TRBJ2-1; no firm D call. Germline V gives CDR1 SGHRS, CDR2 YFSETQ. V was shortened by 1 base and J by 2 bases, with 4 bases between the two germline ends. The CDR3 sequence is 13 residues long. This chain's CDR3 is CASSLTAYNEQFF. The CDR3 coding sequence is TGCGCCAGCAGCTTGACGGCCTACAATGAGCAGTTCTTC.

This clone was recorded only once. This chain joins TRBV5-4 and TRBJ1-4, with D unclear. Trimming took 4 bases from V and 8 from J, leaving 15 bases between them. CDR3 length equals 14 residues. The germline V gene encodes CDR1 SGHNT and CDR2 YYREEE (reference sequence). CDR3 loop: CASSLGYGGEKLFF. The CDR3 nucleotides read TGTGCCAGCAGCCTTGGGTATGGAGGGGAAAAACTGTTTTTT. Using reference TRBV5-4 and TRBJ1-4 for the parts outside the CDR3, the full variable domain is ETGVTQSPTHLIKTRGQQVTLRCSSQSGHNTVSWYQQALGQGPQFIFQYYREEENGRGNFPPRFSGLQFPNYSSELNVNALELDDSALYLCASSLGYGGEKLFFGSGTQLSVL.

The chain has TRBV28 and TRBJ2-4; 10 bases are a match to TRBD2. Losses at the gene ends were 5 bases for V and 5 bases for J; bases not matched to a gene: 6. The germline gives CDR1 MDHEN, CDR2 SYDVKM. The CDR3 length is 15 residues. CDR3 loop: CASSGPSGSQNIQYF. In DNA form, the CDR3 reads TGTGCCAGCAGTGGTCCTAGCGGGAGCCAAAACATTCAGTACTTC.

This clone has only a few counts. CDR3 coding DNA: TGTGCCAGCAGTGCGGGACAGCCGAATTCACCCCTCCACTTT. Translated, it gives CASSAGQPNSPLHF. The chain employs TRBV2 and TRBJ1-6, with 7 nucleotides matching TRBD1. The CDR3 is 14 amino acids. V was clipped by 4 bases and J by 7 bases; unmatched bases: 4. CDR1 and CDR2 (germline): SNHLY, FYNNEI.

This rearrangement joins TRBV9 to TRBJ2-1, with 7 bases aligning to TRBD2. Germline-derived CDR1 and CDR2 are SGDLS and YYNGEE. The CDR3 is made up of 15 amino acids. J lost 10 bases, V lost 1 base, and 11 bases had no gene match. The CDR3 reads CASSVPAAGLREQFF. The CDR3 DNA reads TGTGCCAGCAGCGTACCAGCAGCGGGGTTGAGAGAGCAGTTCTTC.

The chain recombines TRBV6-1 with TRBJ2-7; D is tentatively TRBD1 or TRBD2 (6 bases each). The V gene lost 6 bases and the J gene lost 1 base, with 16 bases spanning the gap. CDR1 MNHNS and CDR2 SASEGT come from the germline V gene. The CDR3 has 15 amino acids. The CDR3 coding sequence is TGTGCCAGCAGCGCTACGGGGGCCGGTTCCTACGAGCAGTACTTC. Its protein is CASSATGAGSYEQYF.

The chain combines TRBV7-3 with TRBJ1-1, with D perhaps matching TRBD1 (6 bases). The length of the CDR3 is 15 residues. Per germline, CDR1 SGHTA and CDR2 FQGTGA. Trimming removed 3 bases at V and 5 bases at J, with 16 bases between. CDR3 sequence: CASSLNRDPRTEAFF. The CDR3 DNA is TGTGCCAGCAGCTTGAACAGGGATCCGAGGACTGAAGCTTTCTTT.

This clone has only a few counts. The CDR3: CASSRTASDTGELFF. For the CDR3, the DNA is TGTGCCAGCAGCCGAACTGCAAGTGACACCGGGGAGCTGTTTTTT. This sequence joins TRBV6-5 and TRBJ2-2; D unclear. This CDR3 region has 15 residues. V shed 6 bases and J shed 3 bases, with 14 bases lying between them. Germline V CDR1 and CDR2: MNHEY, SVGAGI.

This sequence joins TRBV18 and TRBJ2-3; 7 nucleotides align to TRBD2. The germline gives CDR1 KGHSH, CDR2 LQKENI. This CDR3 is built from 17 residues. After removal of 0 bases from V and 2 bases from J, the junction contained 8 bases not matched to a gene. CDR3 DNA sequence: TGTGCCAGCTCACCACCGTATCGGGAGGCCCTCACAGATACGCAGTATTTT. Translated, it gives CASSPPYREALTDTQYF.

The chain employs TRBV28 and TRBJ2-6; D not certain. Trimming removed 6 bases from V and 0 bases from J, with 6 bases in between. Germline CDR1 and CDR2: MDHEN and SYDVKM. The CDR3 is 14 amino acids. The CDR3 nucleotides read TGTGCCAGCAGCAGTCACTCTGGGGCCAACGTCCTGACTTTC. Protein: CASSSHSGANVLTF. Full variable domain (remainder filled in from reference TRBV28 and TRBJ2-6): DVKVTQSSRYLVKRTGEKVFLECVQDMDHENMFWYRQDPGLGLRLIYFSYDVKMKEKGDIPEGYSVSREKKERFSLILESASTNQTSMYLCASSSHSGANVLTFGAGSRLTVL.